These T cell receptor beta chains were read from a single sample in a study of blood T cells in healthy people across ages. Each CDR3 protein gets one entry after TCRdb re-called the 5' RACE reads with MiXCR. Counted here are 1.8 million or so distinct CDR3 sequences, approximately 39% occurring once; the ten biggest clones make up about 23%. What was sequenced was blood. The source is a human donor in good health. Each CDR3 is given with its conserved first and last residue. A D gene is named only where the DNA matches it firmly. The size of a clone is reported for some rows only, either as once, few or many, or as a class for expanded clones.

14 TRBJ2-7 - TRBV5-1 TRBD1 CASSHDRGIYEQYF TGCGCCAGCAGTCACGACAGGGGGATCTACGAGCAGTACTTC
15 TRBJ2-7 - TRBV5-5 TRBD2 CASSLAGGPAYEQYF TGTGCCAGCAGCTTGGCGGGGGGGCCTGCCTACGAGCAGTACTTC
13 TRBJ1-2 many TRBV20-1 - CSARGQANYGYTF TGCAGTGCTAGAGGGCAGGCTAACTATGGCTACACCTTC
15 TRBJ2-6 - TRBV28 - CASSLFGEGANVLTF TGTGCCAGCAGTTTATTTGGGGAAGGGGCCAACGTCCTGACTTTC
16 TRBJ1-5 few TRBV7-9 - CASSFDLPGRNQPQHF TGTGCCAGCAGCTTTGACTTGCCAGGGCGCAATCAGCCCCAGCATTTT
13 TRBJ1-1 many TRBV18 - CASSPVGGTEAFF TGTGCCAGCAGTCCTGTTGGTGGCACTGAAGCTTTCTTT
14 TRBJ2-1 few TRBV4-1 TRBD1 CASSQGGQGVDKFF TGCGCCAGCAGCCAAGGGGGACAGGGGGTGGATAAGTTCTTC
14 TRBJ2-6 - TRBV5-1 - CASQLVPSANVLTF TGCGCCAGCCAACTAGTTCCATCGGCCAACGTCCTGACTTTC
11 TRBJ2-2 - TRBV5-1 - CASRVSGELFF TGCGCCAGCAGGGTCTCCGGGGAGCTGTTTTTT
13 TRBJ2-1 - TRBV29-1 - CSVGRKGPPVQFF TGCAGCGTTGGACGCAAGGGGCCCCCTGTTCAGTTCTTC
15 TRBJ2-3 - TRBV5-6 - CASSWGPLAMDTQYF TGTGCCAGCAGCTGGGGCCCTCTAGCGATGGATACGCAGTATTTT
15 TRBJ1-1 - TRBV5-1 - CASSLGAGGGTEAFF TGCGCCAGCAGCTTGGGGGCCGGGGGCGGCACTGAAGCTTTCTTT
16 TRBJ2-3 - TRBV3-1 - CASSPQAEGFTDTQYF TGTGCCAGCAGCCCCCAAGCGGAGGGGTTCACTGATACGCAGTATTTT
16 TRBJ2-4 - TRBV11-3 TRBD2 CASGRTSGGATNIQYF TGTGCCAGCGGTAGGACTAGCGGGGGGGCCACAAACATTCAGTACTTC
15 TRBJ2-7 many TRBV4-1 TRBD1 CASSQGTGGTYEQYF TGCGCCAGCAGCCAAGGGACAGGGGGCACTTACGAGCAGTACTTC
13 TRBJ1-5 - TRBV12-3/TRBV12-4 - CASRLGEYQPQHF TGTGCCAGCAGATTGGGGGAGTATCAGCCCCAGCATTTT
13 TRBJ2-3 - TRBV29-1 TRBD2 CSVEGLAIDTQYF TGCAGCGTTGAGGGACTAGCGATTGATACGCAGTATTTT
15 TRBJ1-4 few TRBV20-1 TRBD1 CSASPLTGQGEKLFF TGCAGTGCTAGCCCCCTGACAGGGCAAGGAGAAAAACTGTTTTTT
11 TRBJ1-1 - TRBV6-5 - CASGENTEAFF TGTGCCAGCGGAGAGAACACTGAAGCTTTCTTT
14 TRBJ2-7 - TRBV20-1 - CSAIGRELTYEQYF TGCAGTGCTATCGGACGTGAGTTAACCTACGAGCAGTACTTC
14 TRBJ2-3 few TRBV5-1 - CASSLQASEDTQYF TGCGCCAGCAGCTTGCAGGCTAGCGAAGATACGCAGTATTTT
13 TRBJ1-1 - TRBV20-1 - CSAQITPNTEAFF TGCAGTGCACAGATAACCCCAAACACTGAAGCTTTCTTT
16 TRBJ2-4 many TRBV11-2 - CASSLGPRYDKNIQYF TGTGCCAGCAGCTTAGGACCAAGATACGACAAAAACATTCAGTACTTC
11 TRBJ2-3 few TRBV10-3 - CAIRGVDTQYF TGTGCCATCAGAGGGGTAGATACGCAGTATTTT